This T cell receptor (beta chain) appears in the sequencing data of a study of OX40 agonist ivuxolimab in advanced cancers. Whole-study findings and limits: Blood T cells, both CD4+ and CD8+, expanded clonally by week 6 at 0.1 to 3.0 mg/kg.

Note on this clone: Its cognate antigen is unknown.

With 8 bases removed from V and 8 bases from J, the gap between germline ends came to 16 bases. The germline CDR1 and CDR2 sequences are MDHEN and SYDVKM. CDR3 length: 12 amino acids. Produced via immunoSEQ multiplex PCR; TCRdb's table is partial and in-frame only. This table has under 40,000 clones, 81% appearing once. The chain links TRBV28 to TRBJ2-7; D is undetermined. This TCR came from an adult with an advanced solid tumor such as melanoma, head and neck, liver or kidney cancer. The sample here was CD4+ or CD8+ T cells sorted from blood, taken in a trial of the OX40 agonist ivuxolimab. The CDR3 DNA reads as TGTGCCAGCGCTAGAGAGCTCATAAAGCAGTACTTC. It specifies CASARELIKQYF.